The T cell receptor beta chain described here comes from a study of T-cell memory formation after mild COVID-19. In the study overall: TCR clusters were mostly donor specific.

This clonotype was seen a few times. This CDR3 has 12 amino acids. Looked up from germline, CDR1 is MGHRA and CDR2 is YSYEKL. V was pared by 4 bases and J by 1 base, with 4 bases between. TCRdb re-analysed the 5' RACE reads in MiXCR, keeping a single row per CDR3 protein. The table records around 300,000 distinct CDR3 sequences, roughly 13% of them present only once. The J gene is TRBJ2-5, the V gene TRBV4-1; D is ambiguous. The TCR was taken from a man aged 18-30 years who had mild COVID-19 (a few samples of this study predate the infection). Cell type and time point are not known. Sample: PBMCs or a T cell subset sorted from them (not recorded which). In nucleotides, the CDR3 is TGCGCCAGCAGCCGGCCCCAAGAGACCCAGTACTTC. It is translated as CASSRPQETQYF.